The clone carrying this T cell receptor (beta chain) has ten or more counts. Germline loops: CDR1 DFQATT, CDR2 SNEGSKA (reference sequence). This CDR3 is built from 14 residues. Trimming left V 5 bases short and J 7 bases short, with 17 bases between. Within the library, unique molecular identifiers were attached to each individual cDNA molecule. TCRdb used MiXCR to reprocess the RACE reads, holding one entry per CDR3 protein. The sample records roughly 100,000 distinct CDR3 sequences, about 8.7% being singletons. Time point denoted: healthy volunteer bleed at 2 weeks. Before extraction, the whole blood was not fractionated, and total RNA was taken from it. The data were taken from a study of human T cells and chemical hapten exposure.

The receptor was derived from a female donor in good health. Some clones in this sample may be carry-over from other donors' samples. The material sequenced was whole blood. J is TRBJ1-4 and V is TRBV20-1, with no clear D. CDR3: CSARRAREGEKLFF. In DNA, the CDR3 is TGCAGTGCTCGAAGGGCAAGGGAAGGTGAAAAACTGTTTTTT.